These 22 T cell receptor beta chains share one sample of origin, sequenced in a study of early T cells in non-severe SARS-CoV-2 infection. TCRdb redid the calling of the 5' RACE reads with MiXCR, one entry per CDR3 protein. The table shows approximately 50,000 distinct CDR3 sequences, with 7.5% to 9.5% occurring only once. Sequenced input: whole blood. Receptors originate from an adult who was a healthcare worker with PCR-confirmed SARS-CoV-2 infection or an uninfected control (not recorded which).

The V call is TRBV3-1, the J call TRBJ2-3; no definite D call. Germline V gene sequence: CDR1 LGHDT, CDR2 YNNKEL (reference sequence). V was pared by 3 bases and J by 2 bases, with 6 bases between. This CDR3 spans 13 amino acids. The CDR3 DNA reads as TGTGCCAGCAGCCAGTTATACACAGATACGCAGTATTTT. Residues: CASSQLYTDTQYF.

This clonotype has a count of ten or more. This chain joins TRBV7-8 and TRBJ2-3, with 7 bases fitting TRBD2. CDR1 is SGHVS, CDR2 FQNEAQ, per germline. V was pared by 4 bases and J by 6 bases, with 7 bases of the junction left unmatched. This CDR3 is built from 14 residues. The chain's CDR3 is CASSSRRTRDTQYF. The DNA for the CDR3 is TGTGCCAGCAGCTCCCGGAGGACTAGGGATACGCAGTATTTT. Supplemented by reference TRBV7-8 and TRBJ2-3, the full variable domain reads GAGVSQSPRYKVAKRGQDVALRCDPISGHVSLFWYQQALGQGPEFLTYFQNEAQLDKSGLPSDRFFAERPEGSVSTLKIQRTQQEDSAVYLCASSSRRTRDTQYFGPGTRLTVL.

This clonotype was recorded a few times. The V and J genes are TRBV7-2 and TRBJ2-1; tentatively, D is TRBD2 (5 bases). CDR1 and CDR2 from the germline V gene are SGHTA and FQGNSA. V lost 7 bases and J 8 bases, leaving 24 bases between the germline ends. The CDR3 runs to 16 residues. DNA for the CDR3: TGTGCCAGCACCTGGAGGAAAGGAGAGGGTACAGATGAGCAGTTCTTC. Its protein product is CASTWRKGEGTDEQFF.

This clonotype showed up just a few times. The CDR3 DNA reads TGTGCCAGCAGCCAAGATCCCAGGGGGACAGCGGACAATGAGCAGTTCTTC. This translates into CASSQDPRGTADNEQFF. V usage is TRBV14 and J usage is TRBJ2-1, with 7 bases fitting TRBD1. Looked up from germline, CDR1 is SGHDN and CDR2 is FVKESK. With 0 bases clipped from V and 5 bases from J, the junction kept 10 bases outside the gene matches. The CDR3 covers 17 residues.

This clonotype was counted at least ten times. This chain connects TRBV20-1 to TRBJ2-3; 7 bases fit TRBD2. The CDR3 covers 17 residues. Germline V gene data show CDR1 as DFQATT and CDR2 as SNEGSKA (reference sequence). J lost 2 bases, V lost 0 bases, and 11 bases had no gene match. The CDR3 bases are TGCAGTGCTAGAGATCGGCCTGGCGGGGGATACACAGATACGCAGTATTTT. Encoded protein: CSARDRPGGGYTDTQYF.

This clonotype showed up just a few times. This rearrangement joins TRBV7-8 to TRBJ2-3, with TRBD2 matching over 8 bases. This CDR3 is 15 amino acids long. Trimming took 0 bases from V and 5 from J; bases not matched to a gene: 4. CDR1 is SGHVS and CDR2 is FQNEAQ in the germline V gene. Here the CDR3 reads CASSLALAGRDTQYF. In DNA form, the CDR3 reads TGTGCCAGCAGCTTAGCTTTAGCGGGGCGAGATACGCAGTATTTT.

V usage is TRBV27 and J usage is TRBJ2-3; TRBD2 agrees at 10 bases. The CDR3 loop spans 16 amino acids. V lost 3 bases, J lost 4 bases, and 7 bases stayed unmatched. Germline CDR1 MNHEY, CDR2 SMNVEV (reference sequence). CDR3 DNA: TGTGCCAGCAGTTTTTTTGCTAGCGGGAGTGCAGATACGCAGTATTTT. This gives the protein CASSFFASGSADTQYF.

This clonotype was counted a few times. This CDR3 reads CASSVTSGAPGEQFF. The CDR3 nucleotides are TGTGCCAGCAGTGTCACTAGCGGGGCGCCGGGAGAGCAGTTCTTC. J is TRBJ2-1 and V is TRBV6-2 or TRBV6-3; 10 bases line up with TRBD2. The J segment lost 10 bases and the V segment lost 5 bases, leaving 11 bases of the junction unmatched. Germline CDR1 MNHEY, CDR2 SVGEGT. This CDR3 spans 15 amino acids.

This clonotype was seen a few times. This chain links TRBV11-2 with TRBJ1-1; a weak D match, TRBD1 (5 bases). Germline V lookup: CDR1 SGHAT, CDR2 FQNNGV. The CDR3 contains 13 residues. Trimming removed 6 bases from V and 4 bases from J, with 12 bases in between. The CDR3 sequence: CASRGVVSTEAFF. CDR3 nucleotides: TGTGCCAGCAGGGGGGTAGTGAGCACTGAAGCTTTCTTT.

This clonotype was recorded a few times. For the CDR3, the DNA is TGCAGCGTTATTCAGGGTCAAGAGACCCAGTACTTC. This translates into CSVIQGQETQYF. V usage is TRBV29-1 and J usage is TRBJ2-5; possible D gene TRBD1, 5 bases. Germline V CDR1 and CDR2: SQVTM, ANQGSEA. The CDR3 contains 12 residues. The V and J ends lost 5 bases and 2 bases respectively, with 9 bases between them.

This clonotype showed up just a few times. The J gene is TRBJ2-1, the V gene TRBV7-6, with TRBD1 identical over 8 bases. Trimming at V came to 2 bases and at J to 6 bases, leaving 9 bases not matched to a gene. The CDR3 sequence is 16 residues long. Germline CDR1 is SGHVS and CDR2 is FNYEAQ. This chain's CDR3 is CASSLRVGQEINEQFF. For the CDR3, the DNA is TGTGCCAGCAGCTTAAGGGTGGGACAGGAGATCAATGAGCAGTTCTTC.

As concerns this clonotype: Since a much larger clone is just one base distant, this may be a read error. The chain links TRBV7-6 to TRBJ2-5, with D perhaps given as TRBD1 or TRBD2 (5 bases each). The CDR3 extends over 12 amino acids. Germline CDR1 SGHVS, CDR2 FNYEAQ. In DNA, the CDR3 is TGTGCCAGCAGTTCACGGGGCGAGACCAAGTACTTC. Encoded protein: CASSSRGETKYF.

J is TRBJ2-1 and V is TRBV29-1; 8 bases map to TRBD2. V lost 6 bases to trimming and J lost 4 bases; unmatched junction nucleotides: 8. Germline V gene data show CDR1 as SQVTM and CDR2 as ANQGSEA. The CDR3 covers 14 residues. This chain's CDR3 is CSVGLLAVYNEQFF. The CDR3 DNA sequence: TGCAGCGTCGGACTACTAGCGGTATACAATGAGCAGTTCTTC.

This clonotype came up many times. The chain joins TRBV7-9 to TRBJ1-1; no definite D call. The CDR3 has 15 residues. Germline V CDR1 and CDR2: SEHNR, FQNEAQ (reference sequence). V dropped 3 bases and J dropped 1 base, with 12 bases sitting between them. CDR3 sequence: CASSFGSASNTEAFF. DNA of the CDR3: TGTGCCAGCAGCTTCGGCTCAGCTTCGAACACTGAAGCTTTCTTT.

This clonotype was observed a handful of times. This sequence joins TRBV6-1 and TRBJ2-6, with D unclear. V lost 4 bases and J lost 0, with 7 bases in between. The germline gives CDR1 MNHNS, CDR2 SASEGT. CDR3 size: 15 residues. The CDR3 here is CASSVRSSGANVLTF. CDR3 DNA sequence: TGTGCCAGCAGTGTTCGTAGCTCTGGGGCCAACGTCCTGACTTTC.

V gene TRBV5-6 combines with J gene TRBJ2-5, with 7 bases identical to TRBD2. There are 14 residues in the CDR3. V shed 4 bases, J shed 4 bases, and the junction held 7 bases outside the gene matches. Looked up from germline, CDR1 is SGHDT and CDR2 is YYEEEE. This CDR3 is CASSGGLGGETQYF. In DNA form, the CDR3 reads TGTGCCAGCAGCGGAGGACTAGGAGGAGAGACCCAGTACTTC.

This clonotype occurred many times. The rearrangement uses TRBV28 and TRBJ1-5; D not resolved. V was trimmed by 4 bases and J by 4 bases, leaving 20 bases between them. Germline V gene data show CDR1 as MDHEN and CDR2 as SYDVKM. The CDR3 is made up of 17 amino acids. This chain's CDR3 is CASSSLYPRGENQPQHF. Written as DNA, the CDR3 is TGTGCCAGCAGTTCTCTCTACCCTCGGGGTGAGAATCAGCCCCAGCATTTT.

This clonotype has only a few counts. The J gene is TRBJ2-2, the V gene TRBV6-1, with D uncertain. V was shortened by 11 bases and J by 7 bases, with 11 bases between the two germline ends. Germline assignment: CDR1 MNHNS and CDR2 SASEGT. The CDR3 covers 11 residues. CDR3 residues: CAVYRNGELFF. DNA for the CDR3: TGTGCCGTCTACCGGAACGGGGAGCTGTTTTTT.

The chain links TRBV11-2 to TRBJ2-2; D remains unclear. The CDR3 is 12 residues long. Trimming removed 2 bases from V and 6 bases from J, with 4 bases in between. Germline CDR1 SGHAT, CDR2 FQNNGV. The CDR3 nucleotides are TGTGCCAGCAGCTTATGGCCCGGGGAGCTGTTTTTT. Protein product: CASSLWPGELFF.

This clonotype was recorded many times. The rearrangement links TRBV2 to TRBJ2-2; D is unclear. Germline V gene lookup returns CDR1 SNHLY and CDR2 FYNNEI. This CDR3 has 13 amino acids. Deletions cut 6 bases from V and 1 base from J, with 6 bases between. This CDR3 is CASRLGNTGELFF. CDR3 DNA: TGTGCCAGCAGACTGGGGAACACCGGGGAGCTGTTTTTT.

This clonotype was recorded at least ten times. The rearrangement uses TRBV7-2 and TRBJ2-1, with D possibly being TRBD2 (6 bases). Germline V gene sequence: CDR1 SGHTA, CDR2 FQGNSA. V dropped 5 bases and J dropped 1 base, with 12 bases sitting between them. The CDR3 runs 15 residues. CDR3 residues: CASSLSGTSYNEQFF. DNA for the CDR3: TGTGCCAGCAGCCTCTCCGGGACTTCCTACAATGAGCAGTTCTTC.

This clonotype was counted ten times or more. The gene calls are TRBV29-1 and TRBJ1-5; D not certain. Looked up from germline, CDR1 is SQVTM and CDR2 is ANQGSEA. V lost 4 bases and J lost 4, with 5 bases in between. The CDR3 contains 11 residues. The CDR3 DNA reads TGCAGCGTTGGGGAGAATCAGCCCCAGCATTTT. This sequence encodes CSVGENQPQHF.